This T cell receptor beta chain was captured by sequencing in a study of identical twins. Study conclusions and caveats: Potential partial confounding of zero-insertion analyses by invariant MAIT and iNKT cells was noted.

CDR1 is SGHAT and CDR2 is FQDESV in the germline V gene (reference sequence). Trimming took off 2 bases at V and 8 bases at J, with 24 bases between the two ends. This CDR3 spans 18 amino acids. TCRdb re-analysed the 5' RACE reads in MiXCR, keeping a single row per CDR3 protein. This sample yields hundreds of thousands of distinct CDR3 sequences, of which approximately 25% are seen a single time; around 3% belongs to the top ten. As to this clonotype: The antigen is not known.

The same sample was also studied in work on T cells expressing NK-cell markers. That study adds: All TCR beta repertoires analysed originated from sorted CD3+CD56+NKG2C+, CD3+CD56+NKG2C- and CD3+CD56-NKG2C+ T cells.

Material: CD4+ T cells sorted from blood. The clonotype originates from a woman younger than 30 in good health. J is TRBJ1-4 and V is TRBV11-1; tentative D call: TRBD1 (6 bases). The CDR3, as DNA: TGTGCCAGCAGCTTAATCGAGAGTTACGTCAGGGGTGGCGAAAAACTGTTTTTT. Residues: CASSLIESYVRGGEKLFF. Supplemented by reference TRBV11-1 and TRBJ1-4, the full variable domain reads EAEVAQSPRYKITEKSQAVAFWCDPISGHATLYWYRQILGQGPELLVQFQDESVVDDSQLPKDRFSAERLKGVDSTLKIQPAELGDSAMYLCASSLIESYVRGGEKLFFGSGTQLSVL.